Below, 20 T cell receptor beta chains from the same sample are listed, as sequenced in a study of blood T cell repertoires in COVID-19. Using immunoSEQ multiplex PCR, the repertoire was profiled, and TCRdb retains in-frame clones only, with some absent. Seen here are 250,000 to 350,000 clones, 70% to 90% observed once, and the top ten hold 10% to 15%. The source material was peripheral blood. The receptors come from a woman aged 65 to 85 with COVID-19, enrolled during active disease.

The chain employs TRBV24-1 and TRBJ2-5; 7 bases are a match to TRBD2. V lost 1 base to trimming and J lost 5 bases; unmatched junction nucleotides: 3. CDR1 KGHDR and CDR2 SFDVKD come from the germline V gene. The CDR3 consists of 14 residues. DNA for the CDR3: TGTGCCACCAGTGATTTAACAGCGGGGGAGACCCAGTACTTC. As protein: CATSDLTAGETQYF.

V is TRBV29-1 and J is TRBJ2-7, with TRBD2 matching 12 bases. V gave up 6 bases and J gave up 6 bases; unmatched junction bases: 6. CDR1 and CDR2 (germline): SQVTM, ANQGSEA. The CDR3 sequence is 13 residues long. CDR3 loop: CSVGPTSGGEQYF. CDR3 in DNA: TGCAGCGTCGGACCGACTAGCGGGGGCGAGCAGTACTTC.

Here the CDR3 reads CASSLSRQVAGELFF. The CDR3 DNA follows: TGTGCCAGCAGTTTATCGAGGCAAGTGGCCGGGGAGCTGTTTTTT. The rearrangement links TRBV27 to TRBJ2-2; D unresolved. V shed 0 bases and J shed 6 bases, with 11 bases lying between them. CDR3 length: 15 residues. Germline CDR1 and CDR2: MNHEY and SMNVEV (reference sequence).

This chain connects TRBV30 to TRBJ1-5; perhaps TRBD1 as D (6 bases). The CDR3 spans 14 residues. Deletions cut 0 bases from V and 4 bases from J, with 10 bases between. Germline assignment: CDR1 GTSNPN and CDR2 SVGIG (reference sequence). CDR3 nucleotide sequence: TGTGCCTGGAGTGTAGGTAGGGGGAATCAGCCCCAGCATTTT. This sequence encodes CAWSVGRGNQPQHF.

The J gene is TRBJ2-3, the V gene TRBV5-1; 10 nucleotides align to TRBD1. CDR1 and CDR2 (germline): SGHRS, YFSETQ. The CDR3 length is 15 residues. After removal of 4 bases from V and 2 bases from J, the junction contained 4 bases not matched to a gene. The CDR3 reads CASSRTGGTTDTQYF. DNA of the CDR3: TGCGCCAGCAGCCGGACAGGGGGGACCACAGATACGCAGTATTTT.

This CDR3 reads CASSVPGLVEQYF. CDR3 bases: TGTGCCAGCAGCGTGCCGGGACTAGTCGAGCAGTACTTC. The chain is built from TRBV7-2 and TRBJ2-7; 8 bases map to TRBD2. J was trimmed by 6 bases and V by 5 bases; bases with no gene match: 6. The CDR3 has 13 amino acids. Germline V gene lookup returns CDR1 SGHTA and CDR2 FQGNSA.

This clone came up once. The chain employs TRBV7-8 and TRBJ2-5; D may be TRBD2 (5 bases). Germline lookup yields CDR1 SGHVS and CDR2 FQNEAQ. V dropped 7 bases and J dropped 7 bases, with 19 bases sitting between them. The CDR3 totals 14 residues. CDR3: CASMRVTAEVTQYF. The CDR3 DNA sequence: TGTGCCAGCATGAGGGTGACGGCCGAAGTGACCCAGTACTTC. Together with reference TRBV7-8 and TRBJ2-5, the CDR3 gives the full variable domain: GAGVSQSPRYKVAKRGQDVALRCDPISGHVSLFWYQQALGQGPEFLTYFQNEAQLDKSGLPSDRFFAERPEGSVSTLKIQRTQQEDSAVYLCASMRVTAEVTQYFGPGTRLLVL.

The chain carries TRBV9 and TRBJ1-2, with 8 bases identical to TRBD1. Germline values: CDR1 SGDLS, CDR2 YYNGEE. The junction had 12 bases not matched to a gene; V was cut back by 1 base and J by 7 bases. The CDR3 has 16 amino acids. The DNA for the CDR3 is TGTGCCAGCAGCGTATTTCCGGGACAGGAAGGAGGTGGCTACACCTTC. Its protein is CASSVFPGQEGGGYTF.

This chain uses TRBV27 with TRBJ2-3; possibly TRBD1 for D (6 bases). CDR1 and CDR2 (germline): MNHEY, SMNVEV (reference sequence). This CDR3 region has 12 residues. The V gene lost 9 bases and the J gene lost 10 bases, with 17 bases spanning the gap. The CDR3 region is CASQTGKGAQYF. CDR3 coding DNA: TGTGCCAGTCAAACAGGGAAGGGGGCGCAGTATTTT.

This clone showed up just a few times. The J gene is TRBJ2-2, the V gene TRBV19, with D tentatively TRBD2 (7 bases). Between the trimmed V and J ends, which lost 2 bases and 4 bases, there was a span of 11 bases. Germline CDR1 LNHDA, CDR2 SQIVND (reference sequence). CDR3 length equals 15 residues. Here the CDR3 reads CASSIPGGITGELFF. DNA of the CDR3: TGTGCCAGTAGTATACCGGGGGGCATCACCGGGGAGCTGTTTTTT.

Comment on this clone: One junction end does not reproduce the germline sequence, and a read error may be involved. J is TRBJ2-7 and V is TRBV2; 7 bases map to TRBD1. Germline CDR1 and CDR2: SNHLY and FYNNEI. The CDR3 is 13 amino acids. The CDR3 here is CASGDRVSYEQYF. The DNA for the CDR3 is TGTGCCAGCGGTGACAGGGTATCCTACGAGCAGTACTTC.

The chain uses TRBV2 and TRBJ1-1; tentatively, D is TRBD1 (5 bases). The V and J ends lost 1 base and 5 bases respectively, with 8 bases between them. The germline V gene encodes CDR1 SNHLY and CDR2 FYNNEI. This CDR3 region has 13 residues. The CDR3 DNA sequence: TGTGCCAGCAGTGAAGGGGAGGGGACTGAAGCTTTCTTT. Amino acid sequence: CASSEGEGTEAFF.

The gene calls are TRBV7-2 and TRBJ2-5; 7 bases agree with TRBD2. The V and J ends lost 1 base and 2 bases, in that order; junction bases with no gene match: 10. CDR1 and CDR2 from the germline V gene are SGHTA and FQGNSA. This CDR3 has 17 amino acids. The CDR3 spells CASSLGTSSSGQETQYF. The CDR3 DNA reads TGTGCCAGCAGCTTAGGGACGAGTTCTAGCGGTCAAGAGACCCAGTACTTC.

V is TRBV27 and J is TRBJ2-2; maybe TRBD2 (5 bases). Trimming left V 6 bases short and J 4 bases short, with 15 bases between. The length of the CDR3 is 15 residues. In germline, CDR1 is MNHEY, CDR2 SMNVEV (reference sequence). The CDR3 DNA follows: TGTGCCAGCAGCCCGCGGGTACGGGGCACCGGGGAGCTGTTTTTT. As protein: CASSPRVRGTGELFF.

The V call is TRBV4-3, the J call TRBJ2-1, with D hard to call. CDR1 and CDR2 from the germline V gene are LGHNA and YSLEER. Trimming stripped 0 bases from V and 2 bases from J, with 8 bases between. The CDR3 extends over 15 amino acids. Here the CDR3 DNA reads TGCGCCAGCAGCCAAGATTTCCCAACCTACAATGAGCAGTTCTTC. Its protein is CASSQDFPTYNEQFF.

V gene TRBV28 combines with J gene TRBJ1-2, with 9 bases matching TRBD1. V shed 2 bases, J shed 4 bases, and the junction held 5 bases outside the gene matches. CDR1 is MDHEN, CDR2 SYDVKM, per germline. The CDR3 sequence is 15 residues long. The DNA of the CDR3 is TGTGCCAGCAGTTTAGGGACAGGGATGGCCTATGGCTACACCTTC. Translation gives CASSLGTGMAYGYTF.

In this sample, this clone turned up once. The V call is TRBV7-2, the J call TRBJ2-7; 7 bases agree with TRBD2. The CDR3 runs 17 residues. CDR1 is SGHTA, CDR2 FQGNSA, per germline. J gave up 0 bases and V 3 bases, and 11 bases lay outside the gene matches. CDR3 residues: CASSFFSGTTYSYEQYF. DNA for the CDR3: TGTGCCAGCAGCTTTTTCTCCGGGACTACCTACTCCTACGAGCAGTACTTC. The variable domain in full, completed from reference TRBV7-2 and TRBJ2-7, reads GAGVSQSPSNKVTEKGKDVELRCDPISGHTALYWYRQSLGQGLEFLIYFQGNSAPDKSGLPSDRFSAERTGGSVSTLTIQRTQQEDSAVYLCASSFFSGTTYSYEQYFGPGTRLTVT.

This rearrangement joins TRBV5-1 to TRBJ2-1; the match to TRBD1 covers 9 bases. CDR3 length equals 18 residues. With 4 bases clipped from V and 0 bases from J, the junction kept 11 bases outside the gene matches. In germline, CDR1 is SGHRS, CDR2 YFSETQ. The CDR3 protein is CASSPGQGKRSSYNEQFF. DNA of the CDR3: TGCGCCAGCAGCCCGGGACAGGGAAAAAGAAGCTCCTACAATGAGCAGTTCTTC.

V and J are TRBV7-2 and TRBJ2-1, with 8 bases fitting TRBD2. CDR1 is SGHTA and CDR2 is FQGNSA in the germline V gene. This CDR3 is built from 14 residues. Trimming cost V 7 bases and J 0 bases; bases outside gene matches: 2. The CDR3 region is CASTRGGSYNEQFF. CDR3 nucleotides: TGTGCCAGCACCCGGGGGGGCTCCTACAATGAGCAGTTCTTC. Drawing the rest from reference TRBV7-2 and TRBJ2-1, the complete variable domain is GAGVSQSPSNKVTEKGKDVELRCDPISGHTALYWYRQSLGQGLEFLIYFQGNSAPDKSGLPSDRFSAERTGGSVSTLTIQRTQQEDSAVYLCASTRGGSYNEQFFGPGTRLTVL.

The V call is TRBV30, the J call TRBJ1-2; TRBD1 agrees at 8 bases. Unmatched junction bases numbered 6, after V lost 6 bases and J lost 6 bases. Germline V gives CDR1 GTSNPN, CDR2 SVGIG (reference sequence). The CDR3 totals 12 residues. CDR3 residues: CACATGGNGYTF. In DNA, the CDR3 is TGTGCCTGTGCCACAGGGGGGAATGGCTACACCTTC.